Each of the 30 T cell receptor beta chains below was sequenced from the same sample in a study of cytomegalovirus exposure and HLA in healthy donors. This PCR relied on a set of 60 Vbeta primers and 13 Jbeta primers. Data came from immunoSEQ multiplex PCR; TCRdb stores just in-frame clones and leaves some out. Among roughly 130,000 clones listed, 82% were seen once. The specimen sequenced was PBMCs. The source is a male donor in good health and CMV-seropositive.

The rearrangement links TRBV6-1 to TRBJ1-1; D is undetermined. Germline V lookup: CDR1 MNHNS, CDR2 SASEGT. Trimming pared 1 base from V and 5 bases from J, leaving 8 bases between. This CDR3 is built from 13 residues. CDR3 bases: TGTGCCAGCAGTGAAGACAGCGGAACTGAAGCTTTCTTT. This gives the protein CASSEDSGTEAFF.

The chain uses TRBV7-9 and TRBJ2-5; 9 nucleotides match TRBD2. This CDR3 has 13 amino acids. The germline CDR1 and CDR2 sequences are SEHNR and FQNEAQ (reference sequence). The trim removed 7 bases at V and 3 bases at J, leaving 3 bases unmatched. The CDR3 sequence is CASNLAGEETQYF. In DNA, the CDR3 is TGTGCCAGCAATTTAGCGGGAGAAGAGACCCAGTACTTC.

This clone occurred once. The V gene is TRBV11-3, the J gene TRBJ2-1, with 10 bases fitting TRBD2. The V segment lost 5 bases and the J segment 8 bases; nucleotides outside the gene matches: 6. The CDR3 runs 14 residues. CDR1 and CDR2 (germline): SGHNT, YENEEA. In nucleotides, the CDR3 is TGTGCCAGCAGCACCGCCGGGACTAGCGATGAGCAGTTCTTC. This sequence encodes CASSTAGTSDEQFF.

The chain combines TRBV7-2 with TRBJ1-2; D possibly corresponds to TRBD1 (5 bases). CDR3 length: 13 amino acids. From germline, CDR1 is SGHTA and CDR2 FQGNSA. V lost 4 bases, J lost 4 bases, and 10 bases lay in between. In DNA, the CDR3 is TGTGCCAGCAGCTCGGGGGTGGGCTATGGCTACACCTTC. This translates into CASSSGVGYGYTF.

The V and J genes are TRBV19 and TRBJ1-2, with TRBD1 matching 9 bases. Germline V gene data show CDR1 as LNHDA and CDR2 as SQIVND (reference sequence). V lost 5 bases, J lost 2 bases, and 18 bases stayed unmatched. This CDR3 spans 19 amino acids. The CDR3: CASSPAAPGTGLVNYGYTF. The CDR3 coding sequence is TGTGCCAGTAGTCCCGCCGCTCCCGGGACAGGGCTCGTGAACTATGGCTACACCTTC.

The J gene is TRBJ2-1, the V gene TRBV29-1, with 11 nucleotides matching TRBD2. The V gene end was trimmed by 6 bases and the J gene end by 0 bases; junction bases not matched to a gene: 4. The length of the CDR3 is 15 residues. CDR1 SQVTM and CDR2 ANQGSEA come from the germline V gene. The chain's CDR3 is CSVLAGGSSYNEQFF. The CDR3 nucleotides are TGCAGCGTCTTAGCGGGAGGGAGCTCCTACAATGAGCAGTTCTTC.

For the CDR3, the DNA is TGTGCCAGCACCTCGGCGGGGAACTCTGGAAACACCATATATTTT. Its protein is CASTSAGNSGNTIYF. J is TRBJ1-3 and V is TRBV6-5; D gene ambiguous. Per the germline V gene, CDR1 is MNHEY and CDR2 is SVGAGI. The CDR3 runs 15 residues. With 7 bases removed from V and 0 bases from J, the gap between germline ends came to 13 bases.

V and J are TRBV25-1 and TRBJ2-7; weak D call: TRBD1 (6 bases). The CDR3 is 14 amino acids. Between the trimmed V and J ends, which lost 3 bases and 3 bases, there was a span of 12 bases. Germline CDR1 MGHDK, CDR2 SYGVNS. The CDR3 coding sequence is TGTGCCAGCAGTGATTCCCCAGGGGACTACGAGCAGTACTTC. Amino acids: CASSDSPGDYEQYF.

The chain is built from TRBV30 and TRBJ2-5, with TRBD1 matching 9 bases. The germline CDR1 and CDR2 sequences are GTSNPN and SVGIG (reference sequence). Trimming at V came to 3 bases and at J to 5 bases, leaving 10 bases not matched to a gene. This CDR3 has 15 amino acids. The CDR3, as DNA: TGTGCCTGGAGCCCGACAGGGGGTATTTTTGAGACCCAGTACTTC. Encoded protein: CAWSPTGGIFETQYF.

J is TRBJ2-3 and V is TRBV5-1, with D perhaps matching TRBD2 (9 bases). With 0 bases removed from V and 0 bases from J, the gap between germline ends came to 20 bases. Germline CDR1 SGHRS, CDR2 YFSETQ. The CDR3 sequence is 19 residues long. The CDR3, as DNA: TGCGCCAGCAGCTTGGGACAGGGGTCCGGGACTAGCAGCACAGATACGCAGTATTTT. As protein: CASSLGQGSGTSSTDTQYF.

This clone was seen only once. This chain joins TRBV27 and TRBJ2-3; D might be TRBD2 (6 bases). There are 18 residues in the CDR3. The V and J ends lost 4 bases and 3 bases respectively, with 23 bases between them. The V gene's germline CDR1 is MNHEY and CDR2 SMNVEV (reference sequence). The CDR3: CASSSPLLRGVGTDTQYF. As DNA, the CDR3 is TGTGCCAGCAGTTCCCCCTTGTTGCGGGGAGTGGGGACAGATACGCAGTATTTT.

V and J are TRBV10-1 and TRBJ2-7, with 7 bases lining up with TRBD1. The CDR3 has 18 amino acids. Trimming at V came to 11 bases and at J to 1 base, leaving 23 bases not matched to a gene. CDR1 WNHNN and CDR2 SYGVQD come from the germline V gene (reference sequence). CDR3 amino acids: CAAVVGTERRRESYEQYF. As DNA, the CDR3 is TGCGCCGCGGTAGTCGGGACAGAGAGACGTAGGGAATCCTACGAGCAGTACTTC.

The count of this clone is one. The chain joins TRBV15 to TRBJ2-3; maybe TRBD2 (5 bases). Trimming removed 3 bases at V and 1 base at J, with 14 bases between. The CDR3 is made up of 16 amino acids. The germline gives CDR1 LNHNV, CDR2 YYDKDF (reference sequence). CDR3 nucleotides: TGTGCCACCAGCAGGAGGGCCAGAGGTGGCACAGATACGCAGTATTTT. Amino acids: CATSRRARGGTDTQYF.

This chain joins TRBV2 and TRBJ2-5; D perhaps matches TRBD2 (5 bases). Germline CDR1 SNHLY, CDR2 FYNNEI. Deletions cut 8 bases from V and 4 bases from J, with 14 bases between. The CDR3 sequence is 13 residues long. The chain's CDR3 is CASPPGWGETQYF. The CDR3, as DNA: TGTGCCAGCCCACCGGGGTGGGGAGAGACCCAGTACTTC.

This clone was counted between two and nine times. V usage is TRBV27 and J usage is TRBJ1-5; 11 bases are a match to TRBD1. CDR1 is MNHEY and CDR2 is SMNVEV in the germline V gene (reference sequence). Losses at the gene ends were 1 base for V and 3 bases for J; bases not matched to a gene: 8. CDR3 length: 18 residues. CDR3 in amino acids: CASSLYWTGGADNQPQHF. The CDR3 DNA is TGTGCCAGCAGTTTATATTGGACAGGGGGCGCGGACAATCAGCCCCAGCATTTT.

The V gene is TRBV6-1, the J gene TRBJ2-7; 7 nucleotides match TRBD1. Germline V lookup: CDR1 MNHNS, CDR2 SASEGT. This CDR3 has 12 residues. V was clipped by 6 bases and J by 9 bases; unmatched bases: 8. Written as DNA, the CDR3 is TGTGCCAGCAGGGTAACAGGGGCTCGGCAGTACTTC. Protein: CASRVTGARQYF.

The CDR3 region is CASSQRQGFGNTIYF. The CDR3 DNA follows: TGCGCCAGCAGCCAACGACAGGGTTTTGGAAACACCATATATTTT. The chain couples TRBV4-3 to TRBJ1-3, with 7 positions matching TRBD1. Unmatched junction bases numbered 4, after V lost 2 bases and J lost 3 bases. This CDR3 spans 15 amino acids. Germline CDR1 LGHNA, CDR2 YSLEER.

The CDR3 DNA follows: TGCGCCAGCAGCCAGCGGACAAAGGGCACAGATACGCAGTATTTT. The encoded protein is CASSQRTKGTDTQYF. V usage is TRBV4-1 and J usage is TRBJ2-3; D might be TRBD1 (5 bases). This CDR3 contains 15 residues. Trimming shortened V by 3 bases and J by 1 base, and 11 bases separated the two germline ends. The germline gives CDR1 MGHRA, CDR2 YSYEKL.

The chain recombines TRBV28 with TRBJ2-6; D is unclear. Germline lookup yields CDR1 MDHEN and CDR2 SYDVKM. With 2 bases removed from V and 4 bases from J, the gap between germline ends came to 3 bases. This CDR3 contains 13 residues. Here the CDR3 DNA reads TGTGCCAGCAGTTTACCGGGGGCCAACGTCCTGACTTTC. The encoded protein is CASSLPGANVLTF.

The chain uses TRBV28 and TRBJ1-6; 10 nucleotides agree with TRBD1. V shed 0 bases and J 0 bases; nucleotides not matched to a gene: 5. CDR1 is MDHEN and CDR2 is SYDVKM in the germline V gene. This CDR3 is built from 19 residues. The CDR3 protein is CASSLWERTGGSYNSPLHF. CDR3 nucleotides: TGTGCCAGCAGTTTATGGGAGAGGACAGGGGGCTCCTATAATTCACCCCTCCACTTT.

The V gene is TRBV5-1, the J gene TRBJ2-7, with 8 positions matching TRBD1. The CDR3 spans 14 residues. Trimming removed 7 bases from V and 0 bases from J; junction bases left unmatched: 6. The germline gives CDR1 SGHRS, CDR2 YFSETQ. CDR3 loop: CASARTGHSYEQYF. Here the CDR3 DNA reads TGCGCCAGCGCAAGGACAGGGCACTCCTACGAGCAGTACTTC.

In DNA, the CDR3 is TGTGCCAGCAGTCCGACAGGGGCCTACACAGATACGCAGTATTTT. The encoded protein is CASSPTGAYTDTQYF. This chain links TRBV28 with TRBJ2-3; TRBD1 matches at 8 bases. This CDR3 comprises 15 residues. The germline CDR1 and CDR2 sequences are MDHEN and SYDVKM. V shed 5 bases, J shed 2 bases, and the junction held 6 bases outside the gene matches.

The chain joins TRBV6-6 to TRBJ1-5; possibly TRBD1 for D (6 bases). CDR1 is MNHNY and CDR2 is SVGAGI in the germline V gene (reference sequence). This CDR3 comprises 14 residues. V was trimmed by 5 bases and J by 3 bases, leaving 11 bases between them. CDR3 region: CASSLDSPNQPQHF. DNA for the CDR3: TGTGCCAGCAGTCTGGACAGCCCCAATCAGCCCCAGCATTTT.

This clone was observed a handful of times. V usage is TRBV27 and J usage is TRBJ2-3; possibly TRBD2 for D (6 bases). There are 14 residues in the CDR3. V was trimmed by 4 bases and J by 6 bases, leaving 14 bases between them. In germline, CDR1 is MNHEY, CDR2 SMNVEV (reference sequence). The CDR3, as DNA: TGTGCCAGCAGTTCCGGACTACCCTGGGATACGCAGTATTTT. Translating gives CASSSGLPWDTQYF.

This clone was seen a single time. V gene TRBV4-3 combines with J gene TRBJ1-2; possible D gene TRBD1, 6 bases. The CDR3 has 15 amino acids. V lost 0 bases and J 5 bases, leaving 13 bases between the germline ends. Germline values: CDR1 LGHNA, CDR2 YSLEER. CDR3 residues: CASSQDLRGWYGYTF. DNA for the CDR3: TGCGCCAGCAGCCAAGATCTTAGGGGGTGGTATGGCTACACCTTC.

In its sample, this clone was seen once. V usage is TRBV5-4 and J usage is TRBJ2-5; D possibly corresponds to TRBD2 (6 bases). Trimming removed 7 bases at V and 2 bases at J, with 12 bases between. The CDR3 spans 13 residues. In germline, CDR1 is SGHNT, CDR2 YYREEE (reference sequence). Written as DNA, the CDR3 is TGTGCCAGCGGCCGGCGGGAACAAGAGACCCAGTACTTC. Its protein is CASGRREQETQYF. Based on the CDR3 plus reference TRBV5-4 and TRBJ2-5, the full variable domain is ETGVTQSPTHLIKTRGQQVTLRCSSQSGHNTVSWYQQALGQGPQFIFQYYREEENGRGNFPPRFSGLQFPNYSSELNVNALELDDSALYLCASGRREQETQYFGPGTRLLVL.

The V and J genes are TRBV28 and TRBJ2-7; a weak D match, TRBD1 (7 bases). There are 16 residues in the CDR3. Per germline, CDR1 MDHEN and CDR2 SYDVKM. V was trimmed by 4 bases and J by 2 bases, leaving 18 bases between them. The CDR3 sequence is CASSWRGTAAPYEQYF. In nucleotides, the CDR3 is TGTGCCAGCAGTTGGAGGGGGACAGCGGCTCCCTACGAGCAGTACTTC.

The rearrangement joins TRBV29-1 to TRBJ2-5; no clear D gene. V was shortened by 3 bases and J by 6 bases, with 11 bases between the two germline ends. Per germline, CDR1 SQVTM and CDR2 ANQGSEA. The CDR3 is 12 residues long. The CDR3 reads CSVERSGKTQYF. Here the CDR3 DNA reads TGCAGCGTTGAGCGGAGTGGCAAGACCCAGTACTTC.

This rearrangement joins TRBV19 to TRBJ1-1; D might be TRBD1 (6 bases). Germline V lookup: CDR1 LNHDA, CDR2 SQIVND (reference sequence). V was trimmed by 6 bases and J by 10 bases, leaving 18 bases between them. CDR3 length: 13 amino acids. CDR3 protein: CASRSTGNYGAFF. CDR3 coding DNA: TGTGCCAGTAGGTCGACAGGAAATTACGGAGCTTTCTTT.

The sample holds a few counts of this clone. CDR3 protein: CASKKQGRRTEQYF. The CDR3 nucleotides are TGTGCCAGCAAGAAACAGGGGAGGCGGACCGAGCAGTACTTC. The chain carries TRBV6-5 and TRBJ2-7; weak D call: TRBD1 (7 bases). V shed 7 bases and J shed 6 bases, with 19 bases lying between them. Germline V gene data show CDR1 as MNHEY and CDR2 as SVGAGI. The CDR3 contains 14 residues.